This TCR beta chain was sequenced for a study of beta chain features in type 1 diabetes. For the study at large: Sorted cells from all samples, numbering 100 million to 120 million, were examined. General study results and limits: Using cDNA template may skew counts toward highly expressing activated cells. Across patients, naive, central memory and Treg TCRB repertoires exhibited apparently greater similarity than was observed across healthy donors.

V gave up 0 bases and J gave up 2 bases; unmatched junction bases: 2. The germline V gene encodes CDR1 PRHDT and CDR2 FYEKMQ (reference sequence). This CDR3 has 15 residues. This clone was observed a handful of times. No antigen is known for it. It was one heparinised blood draw, averaging around 110 mL, that each donor gave. The authors reverse transcribed all of the isolated RNA, so sequencing captured expressed TCRB transcripts. Sequencing was performed with immunoSEQ multiplex PCR; in TCRdb, only in-frame clones are kept and a portion is missing. This sample has 390,000 or so clones, with approximately 13% found just once.

The V call is TRBV13, the J call TRBJ2-7; 9 positions match TRBD1. This receptor was identified in a young man in good health. Sequencing input: naive CD4+ T cells from blood. Here the CDR3 DNA reads TGTGCCAGCAGCTTAGGACAGGGGGCTGCCTACGAGCAGTACTTC. Its protein is CASSLGQGAAYEQYF.